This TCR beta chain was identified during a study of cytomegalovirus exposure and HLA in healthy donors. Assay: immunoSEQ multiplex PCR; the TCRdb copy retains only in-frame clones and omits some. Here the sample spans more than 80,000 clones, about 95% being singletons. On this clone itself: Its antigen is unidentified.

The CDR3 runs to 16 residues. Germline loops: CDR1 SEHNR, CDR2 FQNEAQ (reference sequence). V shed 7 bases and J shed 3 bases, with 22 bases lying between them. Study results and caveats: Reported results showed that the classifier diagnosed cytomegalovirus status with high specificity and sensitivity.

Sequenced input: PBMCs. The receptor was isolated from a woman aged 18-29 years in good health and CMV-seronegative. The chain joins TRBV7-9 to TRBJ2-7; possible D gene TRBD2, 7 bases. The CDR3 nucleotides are TGTGCCAGCACCCGGTGGCGGGGGCCGCGAGGCTACGAGCAGTACTTC. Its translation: CASTRWRGPRGYEQYF. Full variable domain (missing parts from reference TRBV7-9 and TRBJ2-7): DTGVSQNPRHKITKRGQNVTFRCDPISEHNRLYWYRQTLGQGPEFLTYFQNEAQLEKSRLLSDRFSAERPKGSFSTLEIQRTEQGDSAMYLCASTRWRGPRGYEQYFGPGTRLTVT.